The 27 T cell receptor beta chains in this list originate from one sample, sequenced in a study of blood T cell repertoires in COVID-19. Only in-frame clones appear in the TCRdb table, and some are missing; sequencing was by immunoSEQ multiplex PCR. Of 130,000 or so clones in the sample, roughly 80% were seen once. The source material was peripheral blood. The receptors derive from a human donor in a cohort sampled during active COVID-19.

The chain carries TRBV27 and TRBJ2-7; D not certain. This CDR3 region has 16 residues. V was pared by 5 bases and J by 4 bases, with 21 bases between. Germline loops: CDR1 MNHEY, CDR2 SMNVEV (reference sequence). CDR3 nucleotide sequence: TGTGCCAGCAGTCCATATCCCCCAGACACCGTATACGAGCAGTACTTC. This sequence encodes CASSPYPPDTVYEQYF.

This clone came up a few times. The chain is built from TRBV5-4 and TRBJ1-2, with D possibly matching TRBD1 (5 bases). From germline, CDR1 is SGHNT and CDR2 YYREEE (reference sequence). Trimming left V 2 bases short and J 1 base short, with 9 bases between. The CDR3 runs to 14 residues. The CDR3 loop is CASSFGGGNYGYTF. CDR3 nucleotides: TGTGCCAGCAGCTTTGGCGGGGGTAACTATGGCTACACCTTC.

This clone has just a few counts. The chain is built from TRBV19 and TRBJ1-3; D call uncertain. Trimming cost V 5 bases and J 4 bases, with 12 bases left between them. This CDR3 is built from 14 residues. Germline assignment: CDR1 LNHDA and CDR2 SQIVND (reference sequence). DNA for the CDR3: TGTGCCAGTAGTGGGCCGGTTTCAGGAAACACCATATATTTT. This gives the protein CASSGPVSGNTIYF.

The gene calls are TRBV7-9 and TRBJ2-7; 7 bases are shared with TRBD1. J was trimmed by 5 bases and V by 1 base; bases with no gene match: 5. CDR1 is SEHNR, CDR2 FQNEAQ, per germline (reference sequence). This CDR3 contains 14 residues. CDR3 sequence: CASSLEGARNEQYF. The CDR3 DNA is TGTGCCAGCAGCTTAGAGGGGGCTAGGAACGAGCAGTACTTC.

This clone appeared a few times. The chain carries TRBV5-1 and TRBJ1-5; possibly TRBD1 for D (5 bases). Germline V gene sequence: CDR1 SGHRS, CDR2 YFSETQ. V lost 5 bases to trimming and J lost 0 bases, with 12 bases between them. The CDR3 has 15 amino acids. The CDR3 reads CASRAGFDSNQPQHF. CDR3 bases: TGCGCCAGCAGGGCAGGGTTCGATAGCAATCAGCCCCAGCATTTT.

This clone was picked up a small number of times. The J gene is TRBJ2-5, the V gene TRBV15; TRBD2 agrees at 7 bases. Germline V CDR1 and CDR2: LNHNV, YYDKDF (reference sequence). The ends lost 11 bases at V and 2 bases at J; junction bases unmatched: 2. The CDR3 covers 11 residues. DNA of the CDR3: TGTGCCGCGGGAGTACAAGAGACCCAGTACTTC. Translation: CAAGVQETQYF.

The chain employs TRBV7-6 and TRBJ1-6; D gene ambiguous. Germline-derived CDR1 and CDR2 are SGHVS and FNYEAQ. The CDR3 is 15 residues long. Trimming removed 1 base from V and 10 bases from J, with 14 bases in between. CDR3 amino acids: CASSLGGVKGSPLHF. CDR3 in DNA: TGTGCCAGCAGCTTAGGCGGGGTAAAAGGCTCACCCCTCCACTTT.

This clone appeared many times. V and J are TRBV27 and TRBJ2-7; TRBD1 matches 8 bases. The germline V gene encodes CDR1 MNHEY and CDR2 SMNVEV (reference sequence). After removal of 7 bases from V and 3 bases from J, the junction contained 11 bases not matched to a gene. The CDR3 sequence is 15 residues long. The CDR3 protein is CASMMTGQGYYEQYF. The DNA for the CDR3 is TGTGCCAGCATGATGACAGGACAGGGCTACTACGAGCAGTACTTC.

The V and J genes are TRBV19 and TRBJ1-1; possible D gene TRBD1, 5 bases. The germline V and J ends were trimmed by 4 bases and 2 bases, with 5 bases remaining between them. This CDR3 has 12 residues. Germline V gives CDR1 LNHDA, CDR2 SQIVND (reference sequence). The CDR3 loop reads CASSRGNTEAFF. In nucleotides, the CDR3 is TGTGCCAGTAGTAGGGGCAACACTGAAGCTTTCTTT.

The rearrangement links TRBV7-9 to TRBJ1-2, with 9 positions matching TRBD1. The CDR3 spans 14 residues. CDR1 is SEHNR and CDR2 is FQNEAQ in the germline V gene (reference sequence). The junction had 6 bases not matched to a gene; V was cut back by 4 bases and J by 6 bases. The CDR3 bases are TGTGCCAGCAGCTCGGACAGGGGAAGGGATGGCTACACCTTC. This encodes CASSSDRGRDGYTF.

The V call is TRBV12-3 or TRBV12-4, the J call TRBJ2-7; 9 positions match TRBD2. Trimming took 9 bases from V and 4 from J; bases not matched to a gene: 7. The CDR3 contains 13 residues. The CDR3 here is CASSWGLAYEQYF. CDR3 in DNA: TGTGCCAGTTCATGGGGACTAGCTTACGAGCAGTACTTC.

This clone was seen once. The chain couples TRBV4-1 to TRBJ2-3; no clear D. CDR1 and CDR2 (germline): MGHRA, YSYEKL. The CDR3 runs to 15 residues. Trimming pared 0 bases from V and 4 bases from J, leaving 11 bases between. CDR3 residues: CASSQEALMADTQYF. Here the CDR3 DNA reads TGCGCCAGCAGCCAAGAGGCTTTAATGGCAGATACGCAGTATTTT.

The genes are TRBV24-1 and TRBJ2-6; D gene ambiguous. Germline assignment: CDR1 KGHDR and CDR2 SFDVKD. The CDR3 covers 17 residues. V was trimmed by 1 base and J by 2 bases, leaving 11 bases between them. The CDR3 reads CATSDLWFGAGANVLTF. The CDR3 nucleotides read TGTGCCACCAGTGATTTATGGTTTGGAGCTGGGGCCAACGTCCTGACTTTC.

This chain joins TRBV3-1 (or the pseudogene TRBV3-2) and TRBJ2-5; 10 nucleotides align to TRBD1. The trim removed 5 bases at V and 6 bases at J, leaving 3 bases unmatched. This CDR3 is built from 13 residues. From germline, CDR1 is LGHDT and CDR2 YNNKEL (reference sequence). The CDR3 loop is CASSSDRGQTQYF. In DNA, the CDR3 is TGTGCCAGCAGCTCCGACAGGGGGCAGACCCAGTACTTC.

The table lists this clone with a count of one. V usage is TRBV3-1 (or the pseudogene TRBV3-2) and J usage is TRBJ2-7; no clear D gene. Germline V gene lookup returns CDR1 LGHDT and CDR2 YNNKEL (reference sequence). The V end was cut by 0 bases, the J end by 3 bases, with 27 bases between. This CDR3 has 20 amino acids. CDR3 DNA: TGTGCCAGCAGCCAAGAAATTAGGCCTACATACGGGTTCGCCCACTACGAGCAGTACTTC. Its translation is CASSQEIRPTYGFAHYEQYF.

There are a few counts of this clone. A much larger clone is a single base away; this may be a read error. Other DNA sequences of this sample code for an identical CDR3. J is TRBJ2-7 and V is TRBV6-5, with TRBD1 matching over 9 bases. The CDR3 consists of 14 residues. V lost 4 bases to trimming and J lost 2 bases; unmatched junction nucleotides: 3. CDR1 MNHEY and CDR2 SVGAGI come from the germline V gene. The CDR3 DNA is TGTGCCAGCAGTTTAGGACAGGGGACCTACGAGCAGTACTTC. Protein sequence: CASSLGQGTYEQYF.

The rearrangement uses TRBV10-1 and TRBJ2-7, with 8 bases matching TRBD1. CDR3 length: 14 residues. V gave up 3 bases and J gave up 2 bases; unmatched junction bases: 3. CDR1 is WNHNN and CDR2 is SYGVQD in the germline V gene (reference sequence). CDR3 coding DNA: TGCGCCAGCAGTGACCCGGACAGGGCCTACGAGCAGTACTTC. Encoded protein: CASSDPDRAYEQYF.

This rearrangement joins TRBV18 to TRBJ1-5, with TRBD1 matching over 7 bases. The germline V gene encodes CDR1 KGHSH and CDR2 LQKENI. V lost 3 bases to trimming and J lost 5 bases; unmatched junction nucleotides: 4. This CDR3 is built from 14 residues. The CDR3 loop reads CASSPDRVDQPQHF. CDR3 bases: TGTGCCAGCTCACCCGACAGGGTGGATCAGCCCCAGCATTTT.

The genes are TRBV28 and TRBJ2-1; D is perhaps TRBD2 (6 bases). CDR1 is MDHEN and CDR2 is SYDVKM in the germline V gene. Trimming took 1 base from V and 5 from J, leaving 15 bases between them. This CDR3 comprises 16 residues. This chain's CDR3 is CASSLSAGSADNEQFF. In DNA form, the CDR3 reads TGTGCCAGCAGTTTATCGGCCGGGAGTGCGGACAATGAGCAGTTCTTC.

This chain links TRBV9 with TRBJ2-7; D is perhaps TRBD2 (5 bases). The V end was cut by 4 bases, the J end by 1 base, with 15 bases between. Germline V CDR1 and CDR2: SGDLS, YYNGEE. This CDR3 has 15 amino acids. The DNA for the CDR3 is TGTGCCAGCAGCAAGGGAGCGGATACTTCCTACGAGCAGTACTTC. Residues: CASSKGADTSYEQYF.

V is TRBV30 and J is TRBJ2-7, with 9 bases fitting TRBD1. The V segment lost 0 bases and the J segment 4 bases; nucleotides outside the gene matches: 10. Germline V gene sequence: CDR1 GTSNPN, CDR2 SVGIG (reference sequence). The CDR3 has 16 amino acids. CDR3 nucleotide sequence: TGTGCCTGGAGTGTAGTTGGACAGGGGTCGGGGTACGAGCAGTACTTC. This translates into CAWSVVGQGSGYEQYF.

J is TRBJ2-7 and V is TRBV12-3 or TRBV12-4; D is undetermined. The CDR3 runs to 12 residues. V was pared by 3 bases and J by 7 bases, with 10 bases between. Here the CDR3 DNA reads TGTGCCAGCAGTTTTAGTTCTTCGGAGCAGTACTTC. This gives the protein CASSFSSSEQYF.

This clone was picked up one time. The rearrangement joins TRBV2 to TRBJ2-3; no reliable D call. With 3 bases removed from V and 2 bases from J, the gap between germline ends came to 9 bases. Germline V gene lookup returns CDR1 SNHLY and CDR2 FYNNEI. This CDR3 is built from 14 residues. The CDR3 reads CASSDSKITDTQYF. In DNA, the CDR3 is TGTGCCAGCAGTGATAGCAAGATCACAGATACGCAGTATTTT.

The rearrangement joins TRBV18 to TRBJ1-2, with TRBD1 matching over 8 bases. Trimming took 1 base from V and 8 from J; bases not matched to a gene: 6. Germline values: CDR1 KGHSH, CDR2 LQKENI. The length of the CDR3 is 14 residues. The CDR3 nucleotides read TGTGCCAGCTCACCACGGGACAGGTTGGGAGGCTACACCTTC. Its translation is CASSPRDRLGGYTF.

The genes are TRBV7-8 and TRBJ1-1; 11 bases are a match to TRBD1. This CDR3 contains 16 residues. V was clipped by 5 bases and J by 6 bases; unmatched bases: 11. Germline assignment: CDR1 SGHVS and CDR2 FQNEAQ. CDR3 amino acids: CASSQDRGQGVPEAFF. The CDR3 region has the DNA TGTGCCAGCAGCCAAGATAGGGGACAGGGGGTACCTGAAGCTTTCTTT.

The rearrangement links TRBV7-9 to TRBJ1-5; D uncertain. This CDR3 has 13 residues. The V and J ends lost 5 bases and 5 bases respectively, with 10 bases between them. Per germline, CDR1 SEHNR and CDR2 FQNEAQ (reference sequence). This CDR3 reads CASSPGLDQPQHF. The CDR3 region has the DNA TGTGCCAGCAGCCCAGGCTTAGATCAGCCCCAGCATTTT.

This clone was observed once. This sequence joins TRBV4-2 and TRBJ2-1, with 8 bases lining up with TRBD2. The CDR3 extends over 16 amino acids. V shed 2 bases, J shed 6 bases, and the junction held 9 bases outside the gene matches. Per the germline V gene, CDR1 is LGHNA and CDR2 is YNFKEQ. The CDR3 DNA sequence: TGTGCCAGCAGCCAAACGGCGGGGGGACACGGCAATGAGCAGTTCTTC. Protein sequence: CASSQTAGGHGNEQFF.